The 2 T cell receptor beta chains listed next were all sequenced from one sample in a study of blood T cell repertoires in COVID-19. Clones were read by immunoSEQ multiplex PCR, and TCRdb kept only the in-frame ones, dropping some. The data hold under 25,000 clones, with approximately 80% observed a single time. The specimen sequenced was peripheral blood. Receptors originate from an elderly man with active or convalescent COVID-19.

On this clone itself: Germline is not matched at one junction end, which may reflect a read error. The rearrangement links TRBV11-2 to TRBJ2-7, with D unresolved. Germline lookup yields CDR1 SGHAT and CDR2 FQNNGV. This CDR3 spans 12 amino acids. CDR3 DNA sequence: TGTGCCGGCAGCTTAGATCGTGGCGGGCAGTACTTC. Its protein is CAGSLDRGGQYF.

The J gene is TRBJ2-3, the V gene TRBV5-5; D might be TRBD2 (7 bases). Germline CDR1 SGHKS, CDR2 YYEKEE (reference sequence). The V end lost 7 bases, the J end lost 5 bases, and 20 bases lay between the germline ends. The CDR3 has 15 amino acids. The CDR3 DNA reads TGTGCCAGCGATTCCTTCGGGGGGCGAGGAGATACGCAGTATTTT. Its translation is CASDSFGGRGDTQYF.